This entry lists 3 T cell receptor beta chains sequenced from one sample in a study of T cell responses to AZD1222 COVID-19 vaccine. The repertoire was sequenced with immunoSEQ multiplex PCR; TCRdb's copy has only in-frame clones and lacks some. The table shows 150,000 to 200,000 clones, with about 92% occurring only once. The source was peripheral blood, collected on day 0 of AZD1222 vaccination. The receptors derive from an adult in good health.

The rearrangement uses TRBV5-1 and TRBJ2-1; maybe TRBD2 (6 bases). The CDR3 loop spans 15 amino acids. V shed 0 bases and J shed 3 bases, with 10 bases lying between them. CDR1 is SGHRS and CDR2 is YFSETQ in the germline V gene. The CDR3 DNA follows: TGCGCCAGCAGCTTGGATGGCGGGAACTACAATGAGCAGTTCTTC. Its translation: CASSLDGGNYNEQFF.

The chain links TRBV6-5 to TRBJ2-2; a possible D gene is TRBD2 (5 bases). The CDR3 has 14 residues. Trimming took off 1 base at V and 4 bases at J, with 7 bases between the two ends. Germline CDR1 is MNHEY and CDR2 is SVGAGI. The CDR3 bases are TGTGCCAGCAGTTACTTAGGGAGCACCGGGGAGCTGTTTTTT. Its translation: CASSYLGSTGELFF.

The chain joins TRBV6-1 to TRBJ1-6; TRBD1 agrees at 9 bases. Per germline, CDR1 MNHNS and CDR2 SASEGT. V gave up 1 base and J gave up 9 bases; unmatched junction bases: 10. The CDR3 runs 17 residues. CDR3 loop: CASSEVFSGQGVSPLHF. CDR3 DNA sequence: TGTGCCAGCAGTGAAGTCTTCTCGGGACAGGGAGTTTCACCCCTCCACTTT.